A single sample gave rise to the 32 T cell receptor beta chains below, sequenced in a study of cytomegalovirus exposure and HLA in healthy donors (dated by TCRdb to 2015 to 2018). Library preparation was by the immunoSEQ multiplex PCR assay. A mixture of 60 forward primers for TCR Vbeta segments and 13 reverse primers for TCR Jbeta segments was used in the multiplex PCR. This immuneACCESS table, as held by TCRdb, lists in-frame sequences with V and J called but not all clones. Of the missing ones, under half trace to an unresolved V gene in checked studies; the others have no known cause. For this sample there are 150,000 to 200,000 clones; 79% appear just once. The ten largest clonotypes hold approximately 0.69% of the sample. Sequencing was performed on PBMCs. All receptors derive from a woman between 40 and 55 years old in good health and CMV-seronegative.

The chain links TRBV5-4 to TRBJ2-1; D perhaps matches TRBD2 (7 bases). Germline V gene lookup returns CDR1 SGHNT and CDR2 YYREEE (reference sequence). The CDR3 runs to 17 residues. V shed 5 bases and J shed 0 bases, with 18 bases lying between them. Written as DNA, the CDR3 is TGTGCCAGCAGAGGGGGGATAGCGGGCCTCTCCTACAATGAGCAGTTCTTC. Translating gives CASRGGIAGLSYNEQFF.

This clone was seen a few times. The CDR3 reads CASSQDGSSQPQHF. As DNA, the CDR3 is TGCGCCAGCAGCCAAGATGGCAGTTCTCAGCCCCAGCATTTT. The gene calls are TRBV4-1 and TRBJ1-5, with D uncertain. The CDR3 sequence is 14 residues long. The germline V gene has CDR1 MGHRA and CDR2 YSYEKL. Trimming pared 0 bases from V and 6 bases from J, leaving 9 bases between.

The chain employs TRBV5-1 and TRBJ2-1; possible D gene TRBD1, 5 bases. Per germline, CDR1 SGHRS and CDR2 YFSETQ. Deletions cut 2 bases from V and 4 bases from J, with 13 bases between. The CDR3 consists of 15 residues. The chain's CDR3 is CASSFTTDTYNEQFF. The CDR3 DNA reads as TGCGCCAGCAGCTTTACAACGGACACGTACAATGAGCAGTTCTTC.

V and J are TRBV7-2 and TRBJ2-3, with D possibly matching TRBD2 (5 bases). Germline CDR1 SGHTA, CDR2 FQGNSA. The V and J ends lost 3 bases and 0 bases respectively, with 7 bases between them. The CDR3 has 14 amino acids. CDR3 sequence (DNA): TGTGCCAGCAGCTTCACGGGGAGCACAGATACGCAGTATTTT. It is translated as CASSFTGSTDTQYF.

This clone was found once. The chain recombines TRBV4-1 with TRBJ1-2; TRBD1 agrees at 9 bases. Germline CDR1 and CDR2: MGHRA and YSYEKL. The CDR3 extends over 17 amino acids. With 2 bases clipped from V and 3 bases from J, the junction kept 10 bases outside the gene matches. The CDR3 nucleotides are TGCGCCAGCAGCCAATCTGGGGGGACAGGGACGGACTATGGCTACACCTTC. This translates into CASSQSGGTGTDYGYTF.

This clone is a singleton in its sample. The conserved closing phenylalanine or tryptophan is absent in this CDR3, likely reflecting a read error. The chain combines TRBV5-6 with TRBJ1-2; 7 nucleotides agree with TRBD1. Trimming at V came to 6 bases and at J to 2 bases, leaving 13 bases not matched to a gene. The CDR3 is made up of 16 amino acids. Germline CDR1 reads SGHDT; CDR2 reads YYEEEE. The chain's CDR3 is CASIEIRTGANYGYTL. DNA of the CDR3: TGTGCCAGCATCGAGATCCGGACAGGCGCCAACTATGGCTACACCCTC.

J is TRBJ2-1 and V is TRBV27, with 8 bases matching TRBD1. There are 14 residues in the CDR3. The V and J ends lost 4 bases and 6 bases, in that order; junction bases with no gene match: 5. The V gene's germline CDR1 is MNHEY and CDR2 SMNVEV (reference sequence). CDR3 nucleotides: TGTGCCAGCAGTTCAGACAGGGGAGGCAATGAGCAGTTCTTC. Translating gives CASSSDRGGNEQFF.

The chain combines TRBV19 with TRBJ1-1, with TRBD1 matching 10 bases. The CDR3 runs to 15 residues. CDR1 is LNHDA, CDR2 SQIVND, per germline (reference sequence). V lost 5 bases to trimming and J lost 4 bases; unmatched junction nucleotides: 7. The DNA for the CDR3 is TGTGCCAGTAGTTGGGACAGGGGCCTGGCCACTGAAGCTTTCTTT. It specifies CASSWDRGLATEAFF.

The chain's CDR3 is CSVRTGGSGGYTF. In DNA, the CDR3 is TGCAGCGTTCGGACAGGGGGCTCGGGTGGCTACACCTTC. V is TRBV29-1 and J is TRBJ1-2; 11 bases match TRBD1. CDR1 is SQVTM and CDR2 is ANQGSEA in the germline V gene. The CDR3 loop spans 13 amino acids. J gave up 7 bases and V 5 bases, and 6 bases lay outside the gene matches.

The V and J genes are TRBV10-3 and TRBJ2-5, with 9 bases lining up with TRBD1. The CDR3 extends over 15 amino acids. The V gene end was trimmed by 3 bases and the J gene end by 2 bases; junction bases not matched to a gene: 4. CDR1 is ENHRY, CDR2 SYGVKD, per germline. The CDR3 loop is CAISDGDRGQETQYF. The CDR3 nucleotides read TGTGCCATCAGTGATGGAGACAGGGGGCAAGAGACCCAGTACTTC.

The rearrangement links TRBV28 to TRBJ1-2; D is uncertain. Germline V gives CDR1 MDHEN, CDR2 SYDVKM. The CDR3 is made up of 11 amino acids. The V gene lost 7 bases and the J gene lost 1 base, with 4 bases spanning the gap. CDR3 nucleotides: TGTGCCAGCATCAATAACTATGGCTACACCTTC. Translation gives CASINNYGYTF.

DNA for the CDR3: TGTGCCTGGAGTCAAAGACAGGGGGATGCTAACTATGGCTACACCTTC. Translated: CAWSQRQGDANYGYTF. This chain joins TRBV30 and TRBJ1-2; 9 nucleotides align to TRBD1. Trimming removed 2 bases from V and 0 bases from J; junction bases left unmatched: 7. Germline CDR1 GTSNPN, CDR2 SVGIG (reference sequence). The CDR3 spans 16 residues. Full variable domain (rest looked up from reference TRBV30 and TRBJ1-2): SQTIHQWPATLVQPVGSPLSLECTVEGTSNPNLYWYRQAAGRGLQLLFYSVGIGQISSEVPQNLSASRPQDRQFILSSKKLLLSDSGFYLCAWSQRQGDANYGYTFGSGTRLTVV.

The chain is built from TRBV5-4 and TRBJ1-1, with D unresolved. The CDR3 is 14 amino acids. The V end was cut by 1 base, the J end by 6 bases, with 13 bases between. CDR1 and CDR2 from the germline V gene are SGHNT and YYREEE (reference sequence). CDR3 nucleotides: TGTGCCAGCAGCTTGAGAGGGAATTTTGCTGAAGCTTTCTTT. This encodes CASSLRGNFAEAFF.

The V gene is TRBV4-2, the J gene TRBJ1-1; 8 bases agree with TRBD1. The CDR3 is 16 residues long. Germline CDR1 is LGHNA and CDR2 is YNFKEQ. V lost 0 bases and J lost 1; bases outside the gene matches: 4. CDR3 sequence (DNA): TGTGCCAGCAGCCAAGAAGTCGGACAGGGGAACACTGAAGCTTTCTTT. Its translation is CASSQEVGQGNTEAFF.

The rearrangement uses TRBV5-6 and TRBJ2-7; 7 bases fit TRBD1. In germline, CDR1 is SGHDT, CDR2 YYEEEE. The CDR3 totals 12 residues. V lost 4 bases, J lost 5 bases, and 3 bases stayed unmatched. The CDR3 DNA reads as TGTGCCAGCAGCCCTCAGGGGGACGAGCAGTACTTC. The encoded protein is CASSPQGDEQYF.

The CDR3 bases are TGTGCCAGCAGCTTGAGAAGACAGGGTCCGTATTTT. The encoded protein is CASSLRRQGPYF. This rearrangement joins TRBV7-2 to TRBJ2-3; 7 bases are shared with TRBD1. Losses at the gene ends were 3 bases for V and 14 bases for J; bases not matched to a gene: 8. Germline V gene data show CDR1 as SGHTA and CDR2 as FQGNSA. This CDR3 comprises 12 residues.

The V gene is TRBV5-1, the J gene TRBJ2-5; maybe TRBD2 (5 bases). Germline CDR1 and CDR2: SGHRS and YFSETQ. This CDR3 has 14 residues. Trimming cost V 3 bases and J 5 bases, with 14 bases left between them. This CDR3 reads CASSSLTREETQYF. The CDR3 region has the DNA TGCGCCAGCAGCTCGTTAACTAGGGAGGAGACCCAGTACTTC.

This clone was detected only once. The chain links TRBV7-2 to TRBJ1-3; D not certain. The CDR3 has 14 amino acids. Per the germline V gene, CDR1 is SGHTA and CDR2 is FQGNSA. V shed 2 bases and J shed 0 bases, with 5 bases lying between them. The CDR3 bases are TGTGCCAGCAGCTTATTCATCTCTGGAAACACCATATATTTT. Translation gives CASSLFISGNTIYF.

The chain combines TRBV27 with TRBJ2-7; D is possibly TRBD2 (6 bases). Germline V lookup: CDR1 MNHEY, CDR2 SMNVEV (reference sequence). Deletions cut 6 bases from V and 4 bases from J, with 19 bases between. CDR3 length: 15 amino acids. The CDR3 loop is CASRGLAGNLYEQYF. As DNA, the CDR3 is TGTGCCAGCAGGGGGCTGGCGGGGAACTTATACGAGCAGTACTTC.

The chain recombines TRBV7-6 with TRBJ2-2, with TRBD2 matching over 12 bases. J was trimmed by 5 bases and V by 1 base; bases with no gene match: 5. Germline V gene data show CDR1 as SGHVS and CDR2 as FNYEAQ. The CDR3 runs 17 residues. The CDR3 loop reads CASSLETSGGTTGELFF. The CDR3 region has the DNA TGTGCCAGCAGCTTAGAAACTAGCGGGGGGACGACCGGGGAGCTGTTTTTT.

This clone was found a few times. J is TRBJ2-1 and V is TRBV28, with 7 positions matching TRBD2. The CDR3 loop spans 13 amino acids. From germline, CDR1 is MDHEN and CDR2 SYDVKM. The ends lost 8 bases at V and 6 bases at J; junction bases unmatched: 7. The CDR3 sequence: CASEVASGNEQFF. The DNA for the CDR3 is TGTGCCAGCGAGGTGGCTAGCGGCAATGAGCAGTTCTTC.

V usage is TRBV27 and J usage is TRBJ2-1; TRBD2 matches 11 bases. Germline V gives CDR1 MNHEY, CDR2 SMNVEV (reference sequence). CDR3 size: 16 residues. The V and J ends lost 4 bases and 4 bases, in that order; junction bases with no gene match: 6. CDR3 sequence: CASSSLGLAGYNEQFF. The CDR3 DNA reads TGTGCCAGCAGTTCCCTCGGACTAGCGGGTTACAATGAGCAGTTCTTC.

V and J are TRBV5-6 and TRBJ2-7; a possible D gene is TRBD2 (5 bases). The length of the CDR3 is 12 residues. CDR1 SGHDT and CDR2 YYEEEE come from the germline V gene. V was trimmed by 4 bases and J by 6 bases, leaving 11 bases between them. The chain's CDR3 is CASSIRRGEQYF. CDR3 in DNA: TGTGCCAGCAGCATCCGCCGGGGCGAGCAGTACTTC.

On this clone: One end of the junction does not line up with germline, which may come from a read error. J is TRBJ2-7 and V is TRBV25-1; D may be TRBD2 (5 bases). Looked up from germline, CDR1 is MGHDK and CDR2 is SYGVNS. The CDR3 spans 15 residues. This CDR3 reads CASSESLPGITPSDF. As DNA, the CDR3 is TGTGCCAGCAGTGAATCCCTCCCGGGGATTACCCCATCTGACTTC.

This clone was counted a few times. V and J are TRBV28 and TRBJ1-1; possibly TRBD1 for D (5 bases). The germline V and J ends were trimmed by 5 bases and 2 bases, with 9 bases remaining between them. Per germline, CDR1 MDHEN and CDR2 SYDVKM. This CDR3 comprises 13 residues. The CDR3 here is CASSPQVNTEAFF. The CDR3 coding sequence is TGTGCCAGCAGTCCACAGGTTAACACTGAAGCTTTCTTT.

V gene TRBV2 combines with J gene TRBJ2-7, with D perhaps TRBD1 (6 bases). V was trimmed by 7 bases and J by 2 bases, leaving 12 bases between them. The germline V gene encodes CDR1 SNHLY and CDR2 FYNNEI. The CDR3 contains 13 residues. The CDR3 here is CASKRDTAYEQYF. CDR3 DNA sequence: TGTGCCAGCAAAAGGGACACAGCCTACGAGCAGTACTTC.

This chain joins TRBV28 and TRBJ2-1, with D possibly being TRBD2 (5 bases). The CDR3 loop spans 15 amino acids. Looked up from germline, CDR1 is MDHEN and CDR2 is SYDVKM. V shed 10 bases and J shed 4 bases, with 20 bases lying between them. In nucleotides, the CDR3 is TGTGCCACCTTGCTTAGGCTAGCAGATTACAATGAGCAGTTCTTC. As protein: CATLLRLADYNEQFF.

This clone has more than one count but fewer than ten. The rearrangement joins TRBV19 to TRBJ1-2, with 7 positions matching TRBD1. Losses at the gene ends were 5 bases for V and 1 base for J; bases not matched to a gene: 7. The CDR3 length is 15 residues. Germline values: CDR1 LNHDA, CDR2 SQIVND (reference sequence). The CDR3 coding sequence is TGTGCCAGTAGTTTCCCGGACAGGCTTAACTATGGCTACACCTTC. This gives the protein CASSFPDRLNYGYTF.

The V call is TRBV20-1, the J call TRBJ1-1; no clear D. The CDR3 spans 11 residues. The germline gives CDR1 DFQATT, CDR2 SNEGSKA (reference sequence). Trimming shortened V by 4 bases and J by 6 bases, and 9 bases separated the two germline ends. The CDR3 sequence: CSAKNPAEAFF. CDR3 coding DNA: TGCAGTGCTAAAAATCCGGCTGAAGCTTTCTTT.

The V gene is TRBV2, the J gene TRBJ1-5; D remains unclear. There are 14 residues in the CDR3. The V gene's germline CDR1 is SNHLY and CDR2 FYNNEI. Trimming took 4 bases from V and 5 from J, leaving 12 bases between them. This CDR3 reads CASSGRTGDQPQHF. CDR3 sequence (DNA): TGTGCCAGCAGTGGCAGGACTGGAGATCAGCCCCAGCATTTT.

The chain combines TRBV6-5 with TRBJ2-7; maybe TRBD2 (6 bases). The V end lost 6 bases, the J end lost 1 base, and 10 bases lay between the germline ends. CDR1 is MNHEY and CDR2 is SVGAGI in the germline V gene. The CDR3 is made up of 13 amino acids. The CDR3 region has the DNA TGTGCCAGCAGGGACGGGGGATCCTACGAGCAGTACTTC. This encodes CASRDGGSYEQYF.

This clone was seen just once. J is TRBJ2-2 and V is TRBV6-6; weak D call: TRBD1 (5 bases). The germline CDR1 and CDR2 sequences are MNHNY and SVGAGI (reference sequence). The CDR3 has 16 residues. Trimming removed 7 bases from V and 2 bases from J, with 17 bases in between. DNA of the CDR3: TGTGCCAGCACTAATCGGCAGGGCTACAACACCGGGGAGCTGTTTTTT. Its translation: CASTNRQGYNTGELFF.